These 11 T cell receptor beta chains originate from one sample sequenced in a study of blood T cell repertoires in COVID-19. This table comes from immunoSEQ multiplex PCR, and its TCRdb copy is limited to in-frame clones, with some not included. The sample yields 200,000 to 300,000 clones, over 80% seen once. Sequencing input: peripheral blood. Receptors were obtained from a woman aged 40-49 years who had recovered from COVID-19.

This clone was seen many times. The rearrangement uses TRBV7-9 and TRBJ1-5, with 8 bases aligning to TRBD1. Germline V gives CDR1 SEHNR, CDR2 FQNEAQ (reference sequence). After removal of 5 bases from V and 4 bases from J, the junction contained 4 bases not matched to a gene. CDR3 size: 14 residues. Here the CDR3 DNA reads TGTGCCAGCAGCGAGGGACAGGCGAATCAGCCCCAGCATTTT. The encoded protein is CASSEGQANQPQHF.

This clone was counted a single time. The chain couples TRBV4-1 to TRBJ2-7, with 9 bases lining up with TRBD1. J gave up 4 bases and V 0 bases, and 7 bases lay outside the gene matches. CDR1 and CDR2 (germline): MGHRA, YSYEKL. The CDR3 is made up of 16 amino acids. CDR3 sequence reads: CASSQDEQGAHYEQYF. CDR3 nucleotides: TGCGCCAGCAGCCAAGATGAACAGGGGGCTCATTACGAGCAGTACTTC.

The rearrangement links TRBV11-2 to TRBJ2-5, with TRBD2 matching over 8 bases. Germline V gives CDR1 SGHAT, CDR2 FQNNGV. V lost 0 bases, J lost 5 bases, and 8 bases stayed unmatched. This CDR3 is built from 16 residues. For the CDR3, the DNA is TGTGCCAGCAGCTTAGATGGTAGCGGGGTGGTTGAGACCCAGTACTTC. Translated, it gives CASSLDGSGVVETQYF. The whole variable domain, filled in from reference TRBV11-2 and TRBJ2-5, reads EAGVAQSPRYKIIEKRQSVAFWCNPISGHATLYWYQQILGQGPKLLIQFQNNGVVDDSQLPKDRFSAERLKGVDSTLKIQPAKLEDSAVYLCASSLDGSGVVETQYFGPGTRLLVL.

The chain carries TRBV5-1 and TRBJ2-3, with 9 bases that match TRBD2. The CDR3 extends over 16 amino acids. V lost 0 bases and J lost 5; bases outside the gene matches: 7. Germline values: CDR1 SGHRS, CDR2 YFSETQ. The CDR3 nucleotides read TGCGCCAGCAGCTTGGTGCTAGCGGGGTCCCAAGATACGCAGTATTTT. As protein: CASSLVLAGSQDTQYF.

In nucleotides, the CDR3 is TGTGCCAGCAGGGGACTAGCGGGGTCCAGCTCCTACAATGAGCAGTTCTTC. Amino acids: CASRGLAGSSSYNEQFF. V and J are TRBV7-9 and TRBJ2-1; 13 nucleotides match TRBD2. Trimming at V came to 6 bases and at J to 0 bases, leaving 5 bases not matched to a gene. The CDR3 totals 17 residues. Germline V gene lookup returns CDR1 SEHNR and CDR2 FQNEAQ (reference sequence).

For the CDR3, the DNA is TGTGCCAGCAGTTCCGTTGGGGGGACGGACGCCTCTGGGGCCAACGTCCTGACTTTC. Its protein product is CASSSVGGTDASGANVLTF. V and J are TRBV28 and TRBJ2-6; maybe TRBD2 (6 bases). The CDR3 covers 19 residues. Germline CDR1 is MDHEN and CDR2 is SYDVKM. The V end lost 4 bases, the J end lost 0 bases, and 19 bases lay between the germline ends. Looking up the rest from reference TRBV28 and TRBJ2-6 gives the full variable domain: DVKVTQSSRYLVKRTGEKVFLECVQDMDHENMFWYRQDPGLGLRLIYFSYDVKMKEKGDIPEGYSVSREKKERFSLILESASTNQTSMYLCASSSVGGTDASGANVLTFGAGSRLTVL.

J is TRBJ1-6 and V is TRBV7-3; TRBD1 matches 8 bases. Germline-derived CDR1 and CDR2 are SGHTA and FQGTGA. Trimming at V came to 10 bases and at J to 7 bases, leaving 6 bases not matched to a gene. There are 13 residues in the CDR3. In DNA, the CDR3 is TGTGCCACCGGACAGGGAACGAATTCACCCCTCCACTTT. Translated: CATGQGTNSPLHF. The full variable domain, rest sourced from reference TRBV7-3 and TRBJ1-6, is GAGVSQTPSNKVTEKGKYVELRCDPISGHTALYWYRQSLGQGPEFLIYFQGTGAADDSGLPNDRFFAVRPEGSVSTLKIQRTERGDSAVYLCATGQGTNSPLHFGNGTRLTVT.

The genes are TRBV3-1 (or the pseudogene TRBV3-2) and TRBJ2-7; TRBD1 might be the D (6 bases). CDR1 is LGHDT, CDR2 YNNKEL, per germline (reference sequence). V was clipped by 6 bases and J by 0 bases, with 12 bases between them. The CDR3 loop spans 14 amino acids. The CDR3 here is CASSRDIRSYEQYF. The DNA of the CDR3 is TGTGCCAGCAGTCGGGACATTCGCTCCTACGAGCAGTACTTC.

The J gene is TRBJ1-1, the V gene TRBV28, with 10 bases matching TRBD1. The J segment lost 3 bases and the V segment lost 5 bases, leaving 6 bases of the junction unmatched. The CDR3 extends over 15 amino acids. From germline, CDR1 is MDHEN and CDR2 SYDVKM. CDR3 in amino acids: CASSRDRGYYTEAFF. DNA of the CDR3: TGTGCCAGCAGTCGGGACAGGGGATACTACACTGAAGCTTTCTTT. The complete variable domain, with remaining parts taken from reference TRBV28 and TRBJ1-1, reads DVKVTQSSRYLVKRTGEKVFLECVQDMDHENMFWYRQDPGLGLRLIYFSYDVKMKEKGDIPEGYSVSREKKERFSLILESASTNQTSMYLCASSRDRGYYTEAFFGQGTRLTVV.

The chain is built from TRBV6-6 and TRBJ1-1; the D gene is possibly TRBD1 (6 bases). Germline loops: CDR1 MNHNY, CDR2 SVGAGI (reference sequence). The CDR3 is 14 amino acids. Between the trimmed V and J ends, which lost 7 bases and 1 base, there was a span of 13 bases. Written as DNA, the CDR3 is TGTGCCAGCAACCCCGACAGGAGGAACACTGAAGCTTTCTTT. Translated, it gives CASNPDRRNTEAFF.

CDR3 loop: CASSPQRGGLETQYF. In DNA, the CDR3 is TGTGCCAGCAGCCCCCAGCGGGGGGGCCTTGAGACCCAGTACTTC. The chain couples TRBV7-3 to TRBJ2-5; 10 positions match TRBD2. Germline V lookup: CDR1 SGHTA, CDR2 FQGTGA. This CDR3 contains 15 residues. V lost 5 bases and J lost 5; bases outside the gene matches: 8.